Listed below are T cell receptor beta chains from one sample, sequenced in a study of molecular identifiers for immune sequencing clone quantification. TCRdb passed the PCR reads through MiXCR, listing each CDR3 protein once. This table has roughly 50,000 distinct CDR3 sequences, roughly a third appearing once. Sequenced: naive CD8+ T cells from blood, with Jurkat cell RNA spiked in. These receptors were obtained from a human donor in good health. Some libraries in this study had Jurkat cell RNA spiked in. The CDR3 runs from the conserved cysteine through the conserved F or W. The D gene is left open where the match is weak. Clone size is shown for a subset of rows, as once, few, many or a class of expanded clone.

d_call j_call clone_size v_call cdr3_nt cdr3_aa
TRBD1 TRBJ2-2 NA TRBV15 TGTGCCACCAGCAGTCCCCATCGGGACAGGGGGACCGGGGAGCTGTTTTTT CATSSPHRDRGTGELFF
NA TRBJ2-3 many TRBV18 TGTGCCAGCTCCCGCTTCACAGATACGCAGTATTTT CASSRFTDTQYF
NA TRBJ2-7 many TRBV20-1 TGCAGTGCTAGGGTCTTGGGGACCTACGAGCAGTACTTC CSARVLGTYEQYF
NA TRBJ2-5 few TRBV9 TGTGCCAGCAGCGGACGGCCGGGGAGCCAAGAGACCCAGTACTTC CASSGRPGSQETQYF
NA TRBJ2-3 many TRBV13 TGTGCCAGCAGGGTGGACAGCCATACGCAGTATTTT CASRVDSHTQYF
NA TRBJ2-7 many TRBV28 TGTGCCAGCAGTTTATATCGGACCTCGCCCTACGGGCAGTACTTC CASSLYRTSPYGQYF
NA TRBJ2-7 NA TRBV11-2 TGTGCCAGCAGCTTATACGATGGATACGAGCAGTACTTC CASSLYDGYEQYF
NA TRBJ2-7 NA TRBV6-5 TGTGCCAGCGGGGCCTACGAGCAGTACTTC CASGAYEQYF
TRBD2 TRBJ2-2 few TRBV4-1 TGCGCCAGCAGAGGAGCGGGAGTTAGGCCCGGGGAGCTGTTTTTT CASRGAGVRPGELFF
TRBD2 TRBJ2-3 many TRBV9 TGTGCCAGCAGCCCTAGCGGCAGCCAAGATACGCAGTATTTT CASSPSGSQDTQYF
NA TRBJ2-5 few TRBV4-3 TGCGCCAGCAGCCAAGATCCGACCAGGGAAGAGACCCAGTACTTC CASSQDPTREETQYF
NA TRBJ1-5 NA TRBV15 TGTGCCACCAGCAGAGATCCCCCAGCCCGAACTCGGATATCCAATCAGCCCCAGCATTTT CATSRDPPARTRISNQPQHF
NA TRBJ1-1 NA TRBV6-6 TGTGCCAGCAGTTACTCGTTCAGGAACACTGAAGCTTTCTTT CASSYSFRNTEAFF
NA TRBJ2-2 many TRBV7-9 TGTGCCAGCAGCTTATCCCGGGAGCTGTTTTTT CASSLSRELFF
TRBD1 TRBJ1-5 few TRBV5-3 TGTGCCAGCAGCTTGACAGGGAGCAATCAGCCCCAGCATTTT CASSLTGSNQPQHF
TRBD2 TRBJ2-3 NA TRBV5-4 TGTGCCAGCAGCTTGGGACTAGCGGGATCAGATACGCAGTATTTT CASSLGLAGSDTQYF
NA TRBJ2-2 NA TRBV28 TGTGCCAGCACCCCTCGGGCCCGGACGAACACCGGGGAGCTGTTTTTT CASTPRARTNTGELFF
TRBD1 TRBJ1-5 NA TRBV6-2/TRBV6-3 TGTGCCAGCAGTTACGTACGGGACAGGGGGAGAAGCAATCAGCCCCAGCATTTT CASSYVRDRGRSNQPQHF
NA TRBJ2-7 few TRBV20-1 TGCAGTGCTAGAGATTTAGGGATCTTGAAGCAGTACTTC CSARDLGILKQYF
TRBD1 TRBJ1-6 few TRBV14 TGTGCCAGCACCCGGGACAGGGCGATTTCCTATAATTCACCCCTCCACTTT CASTRDRAISYNSPLHF
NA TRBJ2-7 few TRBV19 TGTGCCAGTAGTATCACGTACGCAGCGTCCTCCTACGAGCAGTACTTC CASSITYAASSYEQYF
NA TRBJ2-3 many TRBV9 TGTGCCAGCAGCTCCGAATGGCGGGTGTTCTCAGATACGCAGTATTTT CASSSEWRVFSDTQYF
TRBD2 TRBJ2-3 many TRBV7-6 TGTGCCAGCAGCTTAACCCAGGGACTAGCACCAGATACGCAGTATTTT CASSLTQGLAPDTQYF
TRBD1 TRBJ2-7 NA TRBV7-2 TGTGCCAGCAGCCGATCGACAGGGACCTACGAGCAGTACTTC CASSRSTGTYEQYF
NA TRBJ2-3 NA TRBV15 TGTGCCACCAGCAGAGGATTTGACTGGGAAGGGACAGATACGCAGTATTTT CATSRGFDWEGTDTQYF
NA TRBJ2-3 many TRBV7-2 TGTGCCAGCAGCTTAGCAGTAGCGCCTAGCACAGATACGCAGTATTTT CASSLAVAPSTDTQYF
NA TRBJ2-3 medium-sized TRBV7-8 TGTGCCAGCAGCTTAGGAGTCTACAGCACAGATACGCAGTATTTT CASSLGVYSTDTQYF
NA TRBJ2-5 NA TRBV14 TGTGCCAGCAGCCAAGATTGGCTAGCGAAAGAGACCCAGTACTTC CASSQDWLAKETQYF
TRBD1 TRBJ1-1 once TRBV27 TGTGCCAGCAGTCATACGACAGGGGGCTTTACTGAAGCCTTCTTT CASSHTTGGFTEAFF
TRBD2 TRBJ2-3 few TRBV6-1 TGTGCCAGCAGAGGACTAGCGGGAGGGCCTTATACGCAGTATTTT CASRGLAGGPYTQYF
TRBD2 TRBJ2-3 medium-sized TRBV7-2 TGTGCCAGCAGCTTAGTGGGCTCCGGGACTAGCAAAGCAGATACGCAGTATTTT CASSLVGSGTSKADTQYF
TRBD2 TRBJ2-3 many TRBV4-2 TGTGCCAGCAGCCCAGAGGCGGGAGAGATAGATACGCAGTATTTT CASSPEAGEIDTQYF
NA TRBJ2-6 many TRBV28 TGTGCCAGCAGTCCATACACTGAGTGGGTCCTGACTTTC CASSPYTEWVLTF
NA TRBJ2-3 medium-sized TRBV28 TGTGCCAGCAGGGGAAGGGGTACAGATACGCAGTATTTT CASRGRGTDTQYF
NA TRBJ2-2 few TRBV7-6 TGTGCCAGCAGCTTAGCGCCGGGGAAAGTAGTCGCCGGGGAGCTGTTTTTT CASSLAPGKVVAGELFF
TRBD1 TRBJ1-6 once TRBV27 TGTGCCAGCAGTCCCTCAGGACAGGCGTATAATTCACCCCTCCACTTT CASSPSGQAYNSPLHF
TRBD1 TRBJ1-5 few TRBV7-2 TGTGCCAGCAGCTCGACAGGGTTCAATCAGCCCCAGCATTTT CASSSTGFNQPQHF
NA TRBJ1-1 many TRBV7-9 TGTGCCAGCAGCTCCGGACAGGAAGCTTTCTTT CASSSGQEAFF
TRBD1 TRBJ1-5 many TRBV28 TGTGCCAGCAGTTTATACGGGACAGGATTGCAGCCCCAGCATTTT CASSLYGTGLQPQHF
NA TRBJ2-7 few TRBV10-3 TGTGCCATCAGTGAGTCCGGGCTAACGAGGGTCCACGAGCAGTACTTC CAISESGLTRVHEQYF
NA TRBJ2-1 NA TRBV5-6 TGTGCCAGCAGCTTTAGGTTTAGCTCCTACAATGAGCAGTTCTTC CASSFRFSSYNEQFF
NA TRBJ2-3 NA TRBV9 TGTGCCAGCAGCGGTCGACCGGCAGATACGCAGTATTTT CASSGRPADTQYF
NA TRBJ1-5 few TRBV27 TGTGCCAGCAGTTTAGGTCTGAGGAGCAATCAGCCCCAGCATTTT CASSLGLRSNQPQHF
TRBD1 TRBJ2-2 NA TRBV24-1 TGTGCCACCAGTGACCCTACCGGGACAGGGGCCGGGGAGCTGATTTTT CATSDPTGTGAGELIF
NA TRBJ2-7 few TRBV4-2 TGTGCCAGCAGCCAGGAGGGAATTGGGCCAACCTACGAGCAGTACTTC CASSQEGIGPTYEQYF
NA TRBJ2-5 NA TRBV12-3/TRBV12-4 TGTGCCAGCAGATCAGGGGAAGGGGAGACCCAGTACTTC CASRSGEGETQYF
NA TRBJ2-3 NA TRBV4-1 TGCGCCAGCAGCCACCAGTCGCCAAGCACAGATACGCAGTATTTT CASSHQSPSTDTQYF
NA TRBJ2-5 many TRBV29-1 TGCAGCGGCGTCCAAGAGACCCAGTACTTC CSGVQETQYF
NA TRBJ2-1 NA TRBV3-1 TGTGCCAGCAGCCAGGAGGACAATGAGCAGTTCTTC CASSQEDNEQFF
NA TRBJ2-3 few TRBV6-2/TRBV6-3 TGTGCCAGCAGGGCCATGGGATTGTACACAGATACGCAGTATTTT CASRAMGLYTDTQYF